A single sample gave rise to the 15 T cell receptor beta chains below, sequenced in a study of regulatory T cells in long-lasting Graves disease. Through Arm-PCR of CDR3 regions and iRepertoire HTBI primers, TCR beta libraries were built. TCRdb redid the calling of the multiplex PCR reads with MiXCR, one entry per CDR3 protein. The repertoire holds about 460,000 distinct CDR3 sequences, with 14% as singletons. The time point denotes: newly diagnosed GD, antithyroid drugs for less than 3 months. RNA isolated from PBMCs was used to make the TCR library. The data also belong to a second study, concerning T cells in Graves' hyperthyroidism and ophthalmopathy.

The sequencing here drew on peripheral blood mononuclear cells (PBMCs), taken at new diagnosis, from a patient treated with antithyroid drugs. All receptors come from a woman aged 45-60 years with Graves disease.

This clonotype was detected a few times. The V gene is TRBV7-2, the J gene TRBJ2-1; no clear D gene. Germline V gene data show CDR1 as SGHTA and CDR2 as FQGNSA. V lost 6 bases, J lost 3 bases, and 15 bases lay in between. This CDR3 spans 15 amino acids. The CDR3 reads CASSLTGPYYNEQFF. CDR3 coding DNA: TGTGCCAGCAGTTTAACCGGACCCTACTACAATGAGCAGTTCTTC.

The rearrangement joins TRBV19 to TRBJ1-2, with 10 nucleotides matching TRBD1. Per the germline V gene, CDR1 is LNHDA and CDR2 is SQIVND (reference sequence). There are 14 residues in the CDR3. The junction had 12 bases not matched to a gene; V was cut back by 10 bases and J by 7 bases. The CDR3 loop reads CAIGPGQGLGGYTF. The CDR3 DNA follows: TGTGCCATCGGACCGGGACAGGGGTTGGGTGGCTACACCTTC.

The chain joins TRBV9 to TRBJ2-5, with D unclear. V shed 0 bases and J shed 4 bases, with 10 bases lying between them. The CDR3 totals 14 residues. The V gene's germline CDR1 is SGDLS and CDR2 YYNGEE. The CDR3 nucleotides read TGTGCCAGCAGCGTAGTTGGGGATCGAGAGACCCAGTACTTC. Its protein product is CASSVVGDRETQYF.

This clonotype was counted many times. The chain joins TRBV6-2 or TRBV6-3 to TRBJ2-5, with D possibly TRBD1 on 5 matching bases. Germline CDR1 reads MNHEY; CDR2 reads SVGEGT. This CDR3 spans 14 amino acids. The V end was cut by 2 bases, the J end by 2 bases, with 9 bases between. The chain's CDR3 is CASSYRTQQETQYF. CDR3 coding DNA: TGTGCCAGCAGTTACCGGACACAACAAGAGACCCAGTACTTC.

This clonotype came up many times. The V and J genes are TRBV11-2 and TRBJ2-7, with D perhaps TRBD1 (6 bases). Per the germline V gene, CDR1 is SGHAT and CDR2 is FQNNGV. V lost 5 bases and J lost 2, with 13 bases in between. This CDR3 has 14 amino acids. The CDR3, as DNA: TGTGCCAGCAGCCCCGGGACACCCGCCTACGAGCAGTACTTC. Encoded protein: CASSPGTPAYEQYF.

Worth noting for this clonotype: A far larger clone is a single base away, which makes a read error likely. The V call is TRBV12-3 or TRBV12-4, the J call TRBJ2-7; the D is unclear. V was cut by 7 bases and J by 0 bases, with 4 bases left in between. CDR3 length: 11 residues. CDR3 protein: CASTHSYEQYF. The CDR3, as DNA: TGTGCCAGCACCCACTCCTACGAGCAGTACTTC.

The chain couples TRBV25-1 to TRBJ2-3; 11 bases line up with TRBD1. This CDR3 contains 16 residues. J was trimmed by 3 bases and V by 4 bases; bases with no gene match: 6. The V gene's germline CDR1 is MGHDK and CDR2 SYGVNS. Written as DNA, the CDR3 is TGTGCCAGCAGTGGTCCCGGGACAGGGGGGACAGATACGCAGTATTTT. Translating it yields CASSGPGTGGTDTQYF.

This clonotype showed up many times. The chain combines TRBV6-1 with TRBJ1-1; 11 bases align to TRBD1. Trimming at V came to 6 bases and at J to 4 bases, leaving 7 bases not matched to a gene. In germline, CDR1 is MNHNS, CDR2 SASEGT. This CDR3 contains 15 residues. The CDR3 nucleotides read TGTGCCAGCAGGAGGACAGGGGGCATCGGCACTGAAGCTTTCTTT. Translation gives CASRRTGGIGTEAFF.

This clonotype was counted at least ten times. The chain joins TRBV11-1 to TRBJ2-3, with D unresolved. V lost 2 bases, J lost 4 bases, and 4 bases lay in between. The CDR3 totals 12 residues. The germline V gene encodes CDR1 SGHAT and CDR2 FQDESV (reference sequence). The CDR3 DNA reads TGTGCCAGCAGCTTAATGGCAGATACGCAGTATTTT. Protein product: CASSLMADTQYF.

The J gene is TRBJ2-5, the V gene TRBV30, with D tentatively TRBD1 (9 bases). Trimming removed 3 bases at V and 5 bases at J, with 19 bases between. The CDR3 is made up of 15 amino acids. CDR1 and CDR2 (germline): GTSNPN, SVGIG (reference sequence). This CDR3 is CAWRETGGTRETQYF. CDR3 coding DNA: TGTGCCTGGAGGGAGACAGGGGGGACTAGGGAGACCCAGTACTTC.

This clonotype came up many times. The CDR3 reads CSAPPRQGLNEKLFF. The CDR3 coding sequence is TGCAGTGCCCCCCCAAGACAGGGGCTGAATGAAAAACTGTTTTTT. The chain joins TRBV20-1 to TRBJ1-4, with 8 bases aligning to TRBD1. Germline-derived CDR1 and CDR2 are DFQATT and SNEGSKA (reference sequence). The V gene end was trimmed by 6 bases and the J gene end by 5 bases; junction bases not matched to a gene: 11. This CDR3 comprises 15 residues.

This clonotype was seen at least ten times. The chain carries TRBV29-1 and TRBJ1-2; TRBD1 matches 10 bases. The length of the CDR3 is 16 residues. J lost 7 bases, V lost 4 bases, and 15 bases had no gene match. Germline V gene sequence: CDR1 SQVTM, CDR2 ANQGSEA. In DNA form, the CDR3 reads TGCAGCGTTGGGCGGGGACAGGGGATTCTTGATGGTGGCTACACCTTC. As protein: CSVGRGQGILDGGYTF.

This clonotype has ten or more counts. V and J are TRBV12-3 or TRBV12-4 and TRBJ1-2; the match to TRBD1 covers 9 bases. V shed 5 bases and J 5 bases; nucleotides not matched to a gene: 6. The CDR3 is 14 residues long. In DNA form, the CDR3 reads TGTGCCAGCAGTACTACAGGGGGCCGGTATGGCTACACCTTC. This encodes CASSTTGGRYGYTF.

This clonotype was seen more than once but under ten times. In DNA form, the CDR3 reads TGTGCCAGCAGCCTCTTCGACAGGGTATATAGCAATCAGCCCCAGCATTTT. Protein product: CASSLFDRVYSNQPQHF. V and J are TRBV7-6 and TRBJ1-5; 7 positions agree with TRBD1. V trimming: 5 bases; J trimming: 0 bases; junction bases outside the gene matches: 10. Germline CDR1 is SGHVS and CDR2 is FNYEAQ. The CDR3 runs to 17 residues.

The chain couples TRBV18 to TRBJ2-5; 10 nucleotides agree with TRBD2. Germline CDR1 is KGHSH and CDR2 is LQKENI. Trimming removed 4 bases from V and 5 bases from J; junction bases left unmatched: 7. CDR3 size: 15 residues. The CDR3 is CASSRAGGPRETQYF. The CDR3, as DNA: TGTGCCAGCTCACGAGCGGGAGGGCCCCGGGAGACCCAGTACTTC.